Sequencing of this TCR beta chain was carried out in a study of beta chain features in type 1 diabetes. Study-wide points: Diminished insertions and augmented deletions at VDJ junctions characterized type 1 diabetes patients.

The germline V gene has CDR1 SGHVS and CDR2 FQNEAQ. The CDR3 runs 14 residues. Trimming at V came to 4 bases and at J to 1 base, leaving 3 bases not matched to a gene. Sequencing targeted expressed TCRB transcripts, as all isolated RNA had been reverse transcribed. Data came from immunoSEQ multiplex PCR; TCRdb stores just in-frame clones and leaves some out. The sample yields about 320,000 clones, 14% seen once. As for this clone: Its antigen remains unidentified.

The sequencing input was central memory CD4+ T cells from blood. The rearrangement joins TRBV7-8 to TRBJ1-1; the match to TRBD1 covers 7 bases. The TCR sequence derives from a man aged 30-40 years in good health. CDR3 region: CASSSGQENTEAFF. In DNA, the CDR3 is TGTGCCAGCAGCTCTGGACAGGAGAACACTGAAGCTTTCTTT.